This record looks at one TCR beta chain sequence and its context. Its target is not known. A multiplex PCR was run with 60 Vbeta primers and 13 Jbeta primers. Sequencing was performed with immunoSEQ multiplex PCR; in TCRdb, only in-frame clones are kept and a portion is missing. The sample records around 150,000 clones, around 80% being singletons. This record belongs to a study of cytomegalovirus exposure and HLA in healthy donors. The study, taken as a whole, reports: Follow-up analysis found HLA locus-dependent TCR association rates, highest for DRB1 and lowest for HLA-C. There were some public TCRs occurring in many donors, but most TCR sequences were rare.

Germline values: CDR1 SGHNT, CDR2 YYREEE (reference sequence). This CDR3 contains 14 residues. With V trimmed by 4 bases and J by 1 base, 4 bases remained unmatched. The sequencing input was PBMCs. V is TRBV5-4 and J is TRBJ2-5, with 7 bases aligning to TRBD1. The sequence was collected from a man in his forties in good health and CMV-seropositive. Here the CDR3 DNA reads TGTGCCAGCAGCGGGGGACAGTTCCAAGAGACCCAGTACTTC. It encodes CASSGGQFQETQYF.